These 11 T cell receptor beta chains were all obtained from the same sample, sequenced in a study of cytomegalovirus exposure and HLA in healthy donors. A multiplex PCR was run with 60 Vbeta primers and 13 Jbeta primers. This table comes from immunoSEQ multiplex PCR, and its TCRdb copy is limited to in-frame clones, with some not included. Of tens of thousands of clones in the sample, approximately 81% were seen once. Sequencing was done on a sample of PBMCs. The receptor source for this set is a woman in her 30s in good health and CMV-seropositive.

The chain combines TRBV4-1 with TRBJ1-1, with D possibly matching TRBD1 (5 bases). The CDR3 contains 16 residues. V lost 1 base and J lost 2, with 14 bases in between. The V gene's germline CDR1 is MGHRA and CDR2 YSYEKL. CDR3 region: CASSQGTGLGNTEAFF. The CDR3 DNA reads TGCGCCAGCAGCCAAGGCACAGGTTTGGGTAACACTGAAGCTTTCTTT.

This clone appeared a single time. The chain links TRBV2 to TRBJ2-1; TRBD2 is a possible D gene (6 bases). The CDR3 sequence is 12 residues long. Looked up from germline, CDR1 is SNHLY and CDR2 is FYNNEI. V gave up 6 bases and J gave up 7 bases, with 10 bases separating them. The CDR3 sequence: CASRRDGNEQFF. The CDR3, as DNA: TGTGCCAGCAGGCGGGACGGAAATGAGCAGTTCTTC.

This clone occurred once. CDR3 coding DNA: TGTGCCAGCAGCGGACTAAGGCAGTACTTC. It is translated as CASSGLRQYF. The V and J genes are TRBV28 and TRBJ2-7, with a possible D match to TRBD2 (6 bases). Trimming removed 6 bases from V and 9 bases from J, with 9 bases in between. The CDR3 length is 10 residues. From germline, CDR1 is MDHEN and CDR2 SYDVKM.

The chain carries TRBV4-2 and TRBJ2-5; D is unclear. The germline V gene encodes CDR1 LGHNA and CDR2 YNFKEQ. The CDR3 length is 13 residues. Trimming removed 4 bases at V and 0 bases at J, with 6 bases between. Here the CDR3 DNA reads TGTGCCAGCAGCCTTGACTACCAAGAGACCCAGTACTTC. This translates into CASSLDYQETQYF.

This chain links TRBV19 with TRBJ1-5; D possibly corresponds to TRBD1 (5 bases). The CDR3 spans 14 residues. The germline V and J ends were trimmed by 7 bases and 4 bases, with 14 bases remaining between them. CDR1 is LNHDA, CDR2 SQIVND, per germline (reference sequence). As DNA, the CDR3 is TGTGCCAGTAAACCCAGGGAGGGGAATCAGCCCCAGCATTTT. Translation gives CASKPREGNQPQHF.

This clone was seen only once. The rearrangement links TRBV28 to TRBJ1-5, with no clear D. Germline loops: CDR1 MDHEN, CDR2 SYDVKM. This CDR3 contains 12 residues. V shed 8 bases and J shed 0 bases, with 5 bases lying between them. The CDR3 bases are TGTGCCAGCTGGAGTAGCAATCAGCCCCAGCATTTT. Translation: CASWSSNQPQHF.

The chain is built from TRBV6-6 and TRBJ1-5; no definite D call. There are 12 residues in the CDR3. In germline, CDR1 is MNHNY, CDR2 SVGAGI (reference sequence). With 8 bases removed from V and 7 bases from J, the gap between germline ends came to 12 bases. Here the CDR3 reads CASRREGQPQHF. The CDR3 coding sequence is TGTGCCAGCCGGAGGGAGGGCCAGCCCCAGCATTTT.

The gene calls are TRBV11-2 and TRBJ2-7, with D possibly TRBD1 on 6 matching bases. In germline, CDR1 is SGHAT, CDR2 FQNNGV. The CDR3 loop spans 15 amino acids. Deletions cut 6 bases from V and 0 bases from J, with 15 bases between. CDR3: CASRSTGRNSYEQYF. The CDR3 DNA reads TGTGCCAGCAGAAGTACAGGGCGGAACTCCTACGAGCAGTACTTC.

The J gene is TRBJ1-3, the V gene TRBV6-1; D is uncertain. Germline V gene sequence: CDR1 MNHNS, CDR2 SASEGT. With 3 bases removed from V and 0 bases from J, the gap between germline ends came to 24 bases. The CDR3 is 20 residues long. The CDR3 protein is CASSEEWASSAGYSGNTIYF. CDR3 DNA sequence: TGTGCCAGCAGTGAGGAATGGGCCTCGTCCGCCGGCTACTCTGGAAACACCATATATTTT.

This clone was observed once. This rearrangement joins TRBV9 to TRBJ1-1; D may be TRBD1 (5 bases). Germline CDR1 reads SGDLS; CDR2 reads YYNGEE. CDR3 length: 15 residues. The V end was cut by 1 base, the J end by 6 bases, with 16 bases between. The CDR3 nucleotides are TGTGCCAGCAGCGTATCCCCACAGGCCCGCTCTGAAGCTTTCTTT. This encodes CASSVSPQARSEAFF.

J is TRBJ1-1 and V is TRBV28; D perhaps matches TRBD1 (5 bases). Germline V gene sequence: CDR1 MDHEN, CDR2 SYDVKM. The CDR3 extends over 15 amino acids. Trimming left V 2 bases short and J 1 base short, with 11 bases between. CDR3 coding DNA: TGTGCCAGCAGTTTAGGGGAGGGGAGGAACACTGAAGCTTTCTTT. Protein product: CASSLGEGRNTEAFF.